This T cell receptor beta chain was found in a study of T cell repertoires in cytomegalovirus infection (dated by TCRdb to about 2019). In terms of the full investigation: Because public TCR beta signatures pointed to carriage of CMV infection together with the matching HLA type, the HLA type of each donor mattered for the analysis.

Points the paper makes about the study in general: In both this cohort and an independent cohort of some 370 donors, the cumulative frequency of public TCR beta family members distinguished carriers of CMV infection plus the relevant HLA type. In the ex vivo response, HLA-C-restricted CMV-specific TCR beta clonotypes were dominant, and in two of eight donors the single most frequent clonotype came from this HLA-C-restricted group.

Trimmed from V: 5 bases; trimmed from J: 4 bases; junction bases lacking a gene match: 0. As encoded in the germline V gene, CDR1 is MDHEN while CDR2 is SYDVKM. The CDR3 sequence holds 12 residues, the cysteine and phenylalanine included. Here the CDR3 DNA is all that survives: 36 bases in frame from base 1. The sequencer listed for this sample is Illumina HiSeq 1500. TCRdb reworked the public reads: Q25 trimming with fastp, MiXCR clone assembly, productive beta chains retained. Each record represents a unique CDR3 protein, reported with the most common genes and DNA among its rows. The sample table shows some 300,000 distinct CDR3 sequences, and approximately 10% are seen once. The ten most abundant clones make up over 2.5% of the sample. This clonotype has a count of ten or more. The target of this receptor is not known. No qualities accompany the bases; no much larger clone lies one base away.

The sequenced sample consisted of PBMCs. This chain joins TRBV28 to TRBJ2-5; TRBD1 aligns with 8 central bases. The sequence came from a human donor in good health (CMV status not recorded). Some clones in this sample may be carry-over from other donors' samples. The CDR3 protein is CASSDRGETQYF. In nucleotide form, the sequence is TGTGCCAGCAGTGACAGGGGAGAGACCCAGTACTTC.